The clone carrying this T cell receptor beta chain was detected a few times. This entry comes from a study of T cell repertoires in aging, cancer and after chemotherapy. The template was genomic DNA from peripheral blood, not RNA. Rearranged V-D-J TRB sequences were amplified with a mixed TRB-A/B primer pool. TCRdb recomputed calls from the multiplex PCR reads with MiXCR, one row per CDR3 protein. In the table there are around 1,700 distinct CDR3 sequences, about 32% of which are singletons. The germline V gene has CDR1 MNHEY and CDR2 SMNVEV (reference sequence). This CDR3 has 17 residues. The ends were cut back, 5 bases at V and 4 bases at J, with 23 bases in the middle.

The sequencing input was blood. The TCR was taken from a human donor with a blood cancer. The chain uses TRBV27 and TRBJ2-5, with D perhaps TRBD2 (7 bases). The CDR3 here is CASSIFLGGGAGETQYF. The CDR3 DNA follows: TGTGCCAGCAGTATTTTTCTCGGTGGGGGGGCCGGAGAGACCCAGTACTTC.